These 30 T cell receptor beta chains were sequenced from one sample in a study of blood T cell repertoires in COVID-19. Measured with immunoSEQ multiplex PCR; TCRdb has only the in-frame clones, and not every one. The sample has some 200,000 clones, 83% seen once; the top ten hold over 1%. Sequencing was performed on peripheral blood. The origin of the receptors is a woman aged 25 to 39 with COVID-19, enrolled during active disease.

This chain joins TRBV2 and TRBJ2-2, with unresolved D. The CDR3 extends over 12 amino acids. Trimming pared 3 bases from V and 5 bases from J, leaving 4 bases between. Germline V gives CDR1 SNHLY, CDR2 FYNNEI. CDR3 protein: CASSDSTGELFF. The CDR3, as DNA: TGTGCCAGCAGTGATAGTACCGGGGAGCTGTTTTTT.

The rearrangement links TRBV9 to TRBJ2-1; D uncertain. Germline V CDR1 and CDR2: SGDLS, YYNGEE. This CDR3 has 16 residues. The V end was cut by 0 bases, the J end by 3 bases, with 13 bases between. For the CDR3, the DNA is TGTGCCAGCAGCGTAGCTTCAGGATCGGACTACAATGAGCAGTTCTTC. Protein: CASSVASGSDYNEQFF.

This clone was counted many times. CDR3 in amino acids: CASSSSRLNTGELFF. Written as DNA, the CDR3 is TGTGCCAGCAGCTCTAGCAGGCTTAACACCGGGGAGCTGTTTTTT. The chain links TRBV7-3 to TRBJ2-2; a possible D gene is TRBD2 (5 bases). V shed 4 bases and J shed 2 bases, with 11 bases lying between them. The CDR3 totals 15 residues. Per germline, CDR1 SGHTA and CDR2 FQGTGA.

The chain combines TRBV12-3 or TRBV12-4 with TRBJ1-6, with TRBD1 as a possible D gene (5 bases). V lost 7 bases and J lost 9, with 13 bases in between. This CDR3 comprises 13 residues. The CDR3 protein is CASTLGGGSPLHF. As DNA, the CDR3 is TGTGCCAGCACTCTTGGGGGGGGTTCACCCCTCCACTTT.

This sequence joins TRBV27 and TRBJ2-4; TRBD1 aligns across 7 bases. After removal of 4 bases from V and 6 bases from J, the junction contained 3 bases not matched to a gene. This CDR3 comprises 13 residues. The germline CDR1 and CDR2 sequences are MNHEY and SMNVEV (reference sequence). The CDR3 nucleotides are TGTGCCAGCAGTTGGGACAGCACAAACATTCAGTACTTC. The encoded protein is CASSWDSTNIQYF.

Written as DNA, the CDR3 is TGTGCCAGGAAACTAACAAGCTCCTACAATGAGCAGTTCTTC. Amino acid sequence: CARKLTSSYNEQFF. The gene calls are TRBV5-4 and TRBJ2-1; no reliable D call. V lost 8 bases and J lost 0, with 12 bases in between. Germline assignment: CDR1 SGHNT and CDR2 YYREEE (reference sequence). The CDR3 length is 14 residues. Based on the CDR3 plus reference TRBV5-4 and TRBJ2-1, the full variable domain is ETGVTQSPTHLIKTRGQQVTLRCSSQSGHNTVSWYQQALGQGPQFIFQYYREEENGRGNFPPRFSGLQFPNYSSELNVNALELDDSALYLCARKLTSSYNEQFFGPGTRLTVL.

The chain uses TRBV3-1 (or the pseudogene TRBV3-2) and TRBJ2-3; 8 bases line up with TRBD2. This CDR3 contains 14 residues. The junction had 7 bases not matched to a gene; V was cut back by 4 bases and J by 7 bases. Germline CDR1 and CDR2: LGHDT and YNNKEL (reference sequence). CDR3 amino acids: CASSRREGGNTQYF. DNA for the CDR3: TGTGCCAGCAGCCGACGGGAGGGCGGGAATACGCAGTATTTT.

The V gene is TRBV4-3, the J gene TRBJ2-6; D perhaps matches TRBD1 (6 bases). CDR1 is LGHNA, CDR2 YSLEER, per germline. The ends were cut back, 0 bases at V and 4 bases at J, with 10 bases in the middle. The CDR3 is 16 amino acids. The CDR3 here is CASSQDQGKGANVLTF. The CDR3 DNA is TGCGCCAGCAGCCAAGATCAGGGGAAGGGGGCCAACGTCCTGACTTTC.

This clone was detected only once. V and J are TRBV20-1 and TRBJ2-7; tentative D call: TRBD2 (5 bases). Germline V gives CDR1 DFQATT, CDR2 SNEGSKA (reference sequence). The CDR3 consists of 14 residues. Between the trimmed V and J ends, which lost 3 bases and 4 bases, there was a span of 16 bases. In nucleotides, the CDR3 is TGCAGTGCTAGTACCGCGGGTGAGCAATACGAGCAGTACTTC. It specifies CSASTAGEQYEQYF.

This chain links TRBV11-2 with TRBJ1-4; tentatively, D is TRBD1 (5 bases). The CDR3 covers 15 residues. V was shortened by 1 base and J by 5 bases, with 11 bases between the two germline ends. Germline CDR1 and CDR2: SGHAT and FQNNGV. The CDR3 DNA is TGTGCCAGCAGCTTAGGGGGCCTCTTGAATGAAAAACTGTTTTTT. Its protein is CASSLGGLLNEKLFF.

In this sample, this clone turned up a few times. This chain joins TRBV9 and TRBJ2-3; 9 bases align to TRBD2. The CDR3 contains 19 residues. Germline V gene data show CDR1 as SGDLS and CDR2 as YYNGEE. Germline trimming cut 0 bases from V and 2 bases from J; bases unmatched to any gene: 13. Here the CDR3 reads CASSVATRSSGGHTDTQYF. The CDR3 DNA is TGTGCCAGCAGCGTAGCTACGAGGAGTAGCGGGGGACACACAGATACGCAGTATTTT.

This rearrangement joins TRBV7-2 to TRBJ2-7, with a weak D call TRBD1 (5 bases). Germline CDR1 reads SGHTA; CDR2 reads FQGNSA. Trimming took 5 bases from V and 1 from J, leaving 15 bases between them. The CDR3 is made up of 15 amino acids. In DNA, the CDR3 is TGTGCCAGCAGCCCACAGGTTTCGGTTTCCTACGAGCAGTACTTC. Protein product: CASSPQVSVSYEQYF.

CDR3 residues: CASSLGQGSVYGYTF. Written as DNA, the CDR3 is TGTGCCAGCAGCTTAGGGCAGGGGTCGGTCTATGGCTACACCTTC. The rearrangement links TRBV13 to TRBJ1-2; D possibly corresponds to TRBD1 (6 bases). The CDR3 loop spans 15 amino acids. Germline loops: CDR1 PRHDT, CDR2 FYEKMQ (reference sequence). Trimming cost V 0 bases and J 4 bases, with 12 bases left between them.

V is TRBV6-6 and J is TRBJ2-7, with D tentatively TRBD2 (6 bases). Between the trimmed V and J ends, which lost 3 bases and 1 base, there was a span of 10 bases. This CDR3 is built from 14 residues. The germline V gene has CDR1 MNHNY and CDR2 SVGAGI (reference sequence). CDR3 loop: CASSYSGESYEQYF. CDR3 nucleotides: TGTGCCAGCAGTTATTCGGGAGAGTCCTACGAGCAGTACTTC.

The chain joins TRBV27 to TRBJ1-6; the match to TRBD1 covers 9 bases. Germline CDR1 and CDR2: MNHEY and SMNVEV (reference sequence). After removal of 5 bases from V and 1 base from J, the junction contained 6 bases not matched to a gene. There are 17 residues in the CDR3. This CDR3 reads CASSAQGAKSYNSPLHF. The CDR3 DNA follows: TGTGCCAGCAGTGCACAGGGGGCGAAGTCCTATAATTCACCCCTCCACTTT.

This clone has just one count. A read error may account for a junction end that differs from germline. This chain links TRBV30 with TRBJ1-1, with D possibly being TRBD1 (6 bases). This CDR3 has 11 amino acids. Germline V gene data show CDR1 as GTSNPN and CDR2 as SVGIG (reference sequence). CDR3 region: CAWSDNSQGIF. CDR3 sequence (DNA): TGTGCCTGGAGCGACAACTCACAGGGCATCTTT.

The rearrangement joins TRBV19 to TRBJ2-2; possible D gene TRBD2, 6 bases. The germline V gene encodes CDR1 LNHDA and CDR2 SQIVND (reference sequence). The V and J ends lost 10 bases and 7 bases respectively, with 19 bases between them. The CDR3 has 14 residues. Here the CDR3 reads CATKDRGWGGELFF. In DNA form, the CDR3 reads TGTGCCACCAAAGATCGGGGGTGGGGCGGGGAGCTGTTTTTT.

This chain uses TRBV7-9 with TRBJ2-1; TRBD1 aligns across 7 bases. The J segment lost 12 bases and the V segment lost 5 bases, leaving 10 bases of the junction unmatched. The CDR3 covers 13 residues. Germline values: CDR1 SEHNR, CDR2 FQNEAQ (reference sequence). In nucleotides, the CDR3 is TGTGCCAGCAGCCCCCGAAGGGGGCCGGGGCAGTTCTTC. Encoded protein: CASSPRRGPGQFF.

DNA of the CDR3: TGCGCCAGCAGTGTCAAGGGGACAGGGGTGTACTTC. It is translated as CASSVKGTGVYF. This sequence joins TRBV10-1 and TRBJ2-4, with 10 bases that match TRBD1. The V segment lost 4 bases and the J segment 15 bases; nucleotides outside the gene matches: 6. The CDR3 consists of 12 residues. Germline CDR1 WNHNN, CDR2 SYGVQD (reference sequence).

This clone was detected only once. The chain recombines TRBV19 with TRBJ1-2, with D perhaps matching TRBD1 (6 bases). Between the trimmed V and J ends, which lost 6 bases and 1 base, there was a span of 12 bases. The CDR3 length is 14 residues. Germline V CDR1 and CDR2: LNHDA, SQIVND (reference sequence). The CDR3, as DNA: TGTGCCAGTAGAGAGACAGGCCTTAACTATGGCTACACCTTC. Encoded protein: CASRETGLNYGYTF.

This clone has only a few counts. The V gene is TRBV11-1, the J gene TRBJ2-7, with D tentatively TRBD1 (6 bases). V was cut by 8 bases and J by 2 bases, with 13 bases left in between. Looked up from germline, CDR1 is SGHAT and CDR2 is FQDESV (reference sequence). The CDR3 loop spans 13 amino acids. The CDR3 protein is CASRVTGTYEQYF. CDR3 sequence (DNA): TGTGCCAGCCGGGTCACAGGGACCTACGAGCAGTACTTC.

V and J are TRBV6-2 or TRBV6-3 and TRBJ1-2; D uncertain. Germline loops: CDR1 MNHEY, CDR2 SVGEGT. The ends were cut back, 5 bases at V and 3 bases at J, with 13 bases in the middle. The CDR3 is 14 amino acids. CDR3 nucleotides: TGTGCCAGCAGTCTAGTAGGCCTAGACTATGGCTACACCTTC. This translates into CASSLVGLDYGYTF.

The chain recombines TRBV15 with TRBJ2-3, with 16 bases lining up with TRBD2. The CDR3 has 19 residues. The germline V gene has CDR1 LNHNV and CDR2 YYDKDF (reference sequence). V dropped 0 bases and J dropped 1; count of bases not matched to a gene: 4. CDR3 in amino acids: CATSREGLAGGRRTDTQYF. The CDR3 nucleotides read TGTGCCACCAGCAGAGAGGGACTAGCGGGGGGGAGGCGCACAGATACGCAGTATTTT.

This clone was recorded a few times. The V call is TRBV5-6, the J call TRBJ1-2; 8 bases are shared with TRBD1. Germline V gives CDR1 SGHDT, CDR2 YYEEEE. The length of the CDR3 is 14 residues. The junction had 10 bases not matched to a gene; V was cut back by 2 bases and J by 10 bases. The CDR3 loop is CASSFFQGAGDYTF. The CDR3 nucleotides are TGTGCCAGCAGCTTCTTCCAGGGGGCAGGAGACTACACCTTC.

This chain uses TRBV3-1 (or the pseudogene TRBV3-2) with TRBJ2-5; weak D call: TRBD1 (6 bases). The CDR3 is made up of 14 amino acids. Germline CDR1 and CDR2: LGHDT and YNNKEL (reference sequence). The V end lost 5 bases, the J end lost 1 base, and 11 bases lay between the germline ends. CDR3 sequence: CASSKDRFQETQYF. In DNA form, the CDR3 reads TGTGCCAGCAGCAAGGACAGATTCCAAGAGACCCAGTACTTC.

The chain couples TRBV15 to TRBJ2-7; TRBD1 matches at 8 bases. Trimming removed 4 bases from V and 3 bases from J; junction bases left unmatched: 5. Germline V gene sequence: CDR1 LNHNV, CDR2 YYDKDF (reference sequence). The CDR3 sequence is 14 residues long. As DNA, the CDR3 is TGTGCCACCAGCACCCGGACAGGGCACTACGAGCAGTACTTC. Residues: CATSTRTGHYEQYF.

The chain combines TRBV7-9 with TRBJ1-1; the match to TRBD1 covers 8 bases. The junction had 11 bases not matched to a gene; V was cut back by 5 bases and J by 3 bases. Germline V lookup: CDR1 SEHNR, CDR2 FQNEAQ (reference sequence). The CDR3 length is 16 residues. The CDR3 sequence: CASSRRTGSMDTEAFF. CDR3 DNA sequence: TGTGCCAGCAGCCGACGGACAGGGAGTATGGACACTGAAGCTTTCTTT.

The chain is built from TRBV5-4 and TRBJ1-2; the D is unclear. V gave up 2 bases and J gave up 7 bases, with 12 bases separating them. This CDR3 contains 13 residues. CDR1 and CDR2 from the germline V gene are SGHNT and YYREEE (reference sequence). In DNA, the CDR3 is TGTGCCAGCAGCTTTGGCAGGTCTCTTGGCTACACCTTC. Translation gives CASSFGRSLGYTF.

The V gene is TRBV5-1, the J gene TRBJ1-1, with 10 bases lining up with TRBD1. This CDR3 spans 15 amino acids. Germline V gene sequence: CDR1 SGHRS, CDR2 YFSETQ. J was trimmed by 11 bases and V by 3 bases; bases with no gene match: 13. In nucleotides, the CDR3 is TGCGCCAGCAGCTCTCCCGGACAGGGGGGACGGAAGGCTTTCTTT. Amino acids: CASSSPGQGGRKAFF.

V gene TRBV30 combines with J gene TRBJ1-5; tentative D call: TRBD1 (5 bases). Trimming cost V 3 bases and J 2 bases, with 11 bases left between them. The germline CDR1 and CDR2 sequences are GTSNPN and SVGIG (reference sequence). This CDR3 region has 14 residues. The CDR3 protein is CAWSSGSRNQPQHF. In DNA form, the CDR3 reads TGTGCCTGGAGCTCAGGGTCTCGCAATCAGCCCCAGCATTTT.